Presented here are 30 T cell receptor beta chains from one specimen sequenced in a study of control samples from healthy donors and cancer patients (dated by TCRdb to 2018 to 2020). Libraries were built with the immunoSEQ multiplex PCR assay. Drawn from immuneACCESS, this table holds only the in-frame rearrangements with V and J called that TCRdb kept. Clones are partly lost; checked studies trace under half to an unresolved V gene and leave the rest unexplained. Across this sample there are about 73,000 clones, with about 93% seen only once. Under 7.5% of the sample comes from the top ten. What was sequenced was blood. Receptors originate from a woman between 40 and 55 years old in good health.

The J gene is TRBJ2-5, the V gene TRBV11-2, with 10 bases identical to TRBD1. CDR1 and CDR2 from the germline V gene are SGHAT and FQNNGV. This CDR3 region has 15 residues. The trim removed 3 bases at V and 5 bases at J, leaving 6 bases unmatched. CDR3 in DNA: TGTGCCAGCAGCTTTGACAGGGGGCAGGGGGAGACCCAGTACTTC. It encodes CASSFDRGQGETQYF. The full variable domain, in which reference TRBV11-2 and TRBJ2-5 provide the parts outside the CDR3, is EAGVAQSPRYKIIEKRQSVAFWCNPISGHATLYWYQQILGQGPKLLIQFQNNGVVDDSQLPKDRFSAERLKGVDSTLKIQPAKLEDSAVYLCASSFDRGQGETQYFGPGTRLLVL.

The V and J genes are TRBV27 and TRBJ1-4; D uncertain. CDR1 is MNHEY and CDR2 is SMNVEV in the germline V gene (reference sequence). CDR3 size: 11 residues. Trimming pared 7 bases from V and 8 bases from J, leaving 8 bases between. The CDR3 spells CASISPEKLFF. The CDR3 coding sequence is TGTGCCAGCATCTCCCCGGAAAAACTGTTTTTT. Filled out from reference TRBV27 and TRBJ1-4, the complete variable domain reads EAQVTQNPRYLITVTGKKLTVTCSQNMNHEYMSWYRQDPGLGLRQIYYSMNVEVTDKGDVPEGYKVSRKEKRNFPLILESPSPNQTSLYFCASISPEKLFFGSGTQLSVL.

The gene calls are TRBV7-2 and TRBJ1-3; TRBD1 might be the D (6 bases). Germline assignment: CDR1 SGHTA and CDR2 FQGNSA. Trimming removed 5 bases at V and 0 bases at J, with 14 bases between. This CDR3 contains 16 residues. The CDR3 is CASSPQGPNSGNTIYF. As DNA, the CDR3 is TGTGCCAGCAGCCCCCAGGGGCCCAACTCTGGAAACACCATATATTTT.

This chain uses TRBV7-6 with TRBJ2-3; 8 nucleotides line up with TRBD1. Looked up from germline, CDR1 is SGHVS and CDR2 is FNYEAQ. Trimming cost V 5 bases and J 6 bases; bases outside gene matches: 10. CDR3 size: 15 residues. The CDR3 coding sequence is TGTGCCAGCAGCGCCGACAGGGGAGCCACCGATACGCAGTATTTT. The encoded protein is CASSADRGATDTQYF.

The chain couples TRBV7-9 to TRBJ1-2; the match to TRBD1 covers 8 bases. CDR3 length equals 19 residues. The V gene end was trimmed by 5 bases and the J gene end by 4 bases; junction bases not matched to a gene: 21. Germline-derived CDR1 and CDR2 are SEHNR and FQNEAQ (reference sequence). The CDR3 region has the DNA TGTGCCAGCAGCGAGCCGTTGCCGCCTCGGACAGGGTCGGGCTATGGCTACACCTTC. Translated, it gives CASSEPLPPRTGSGYGYTF.

This clone showed up just once. The chain recombines TRBV5-4 with TRBJ2-7; D is possibly TRBD1 (5 bases). With 0 bases removed from V and 2 bases from J, the gap between germline ends came to 9 bases. The CDR3 covers 14 residues. Per the germline V gene, CDR1 is SGHNT and CDR2 is YYREEE (reference sequence). Here the CDR3 reads CASSLERGTYEQYF. The CDR3, as DNA: TGTGCCAGCAGCTTGGAAAGGGGAACCTACGAGCAGTACTTC.

The gene calls are TRBV30 and TRBJ2-7; no clear D. The CDR3 sequence is 13 residues long. With 0 bases removed from V and 5 bases from J, the gap between germline ends came to 11 bases. The V gene's germline CDR1 is GTSNPN and CDR2 SVGIG (reference sequence). The CDR3 DNA reads as TGTGCCTGGAGTGTAGGGCCCGCGAACGAGCAGTACTTC. Its protein is CAWSVGPANEQYF.

V gene TRBV7-2 combines with J gene TRBJ2-5, with a possible D match to TRBD2 (6 bases). This CDR3 is 15 amino acids long. CDR1 is SGHTA and CDR2 is FQGNSA in the germline V gene. V gave up 1 base and J gave up 4 bases, with 13 bases separating them. The CDR3 protein is CASSLVLGGGETQYF. In DNA form, the CDR3 reads TGTGCCAGCAGCTTAGTTTTGGGGGGAGGAGAGACCCAGTACTTC.

This clone was seen a single time. The chain carries TRBV9 and TRBJ1-2; 10 nucleotides line up with TRBD1. The V segment lost 5 bases and the J segment 8 bases; nucleotides outside the gene matches: 6. This CDR3 contains 13 residues. The V gene's germline CDR1 is SGDLS and CDR2 YYNGEE. CDR3 coding DNA: TGTGCCAGCAGTAGACAGGGGGCGGGAGGCTACACCTTC. It translates to CASSRQGAGGYTF.

The chain has TRBV7-7 and TRBJ2-2; possibly TRBD1 for D (6 bases). Trimming removed 4 bases from V and 4 bases from J, with 13 bases in between. Germline V lookup: CDR1 SSHAT, CDR2 FNYEAQ (reference sequence). The CDR3 is 15 amino acids. CDR3 loop: CASSYTQGTTGELFF. The DNA of the CDR3 is TGTGCCAGCAGCTATACACAGGGAACCACCGGGGAGCTGTTTTTT.

This rearrangement joins TRBV6-2 or TRBV6-3 to TRBJ1-5; TRBD1 agrees at 7 bases. The junction had 12 bases not matched to a gene; V was cut back by 5 bases and J by 5 bases. Per the germline V gene, CDR1 is MNHEY and CDR2 is SVGEGT. The CDR3 spans 16 residues. CDR3 bases: TGTGCCAGCAGTAGGGGGGACAGACTTTTATATCAGCCCCAGCATTTT. This sequence encodes CASSRGDRLLYQPQHF.

The rearrangement uses TRBV5-1 and TRBJ2-5; 8 bases agree with TRBD1. The germline V gene encodes CDR1 SGHRS and CDR2 YFSETQ. The length of the CDR3 is 15 residues. The J segment lost 4 bases and the V segment lost 2 bases, leaving 7 bases of the junction unmatched. This chain's CDR3 is CASSLARGLAETQYF. CDR3 in DNA: TGCGCCAGCAGCTTAGCCAGGGGGCTGGCAGAGACCCAGTACTTC.

The chain links TRBV12-3 or TRBV12-4 to TRBJ2-7; D ambiguous. CDR3 size: 13 residues. The V and J ends lost 8 bases and 2 bases respectively, with 13 bases between them. The CDR3 sequence: CASCPISTYEQYF. In nucleotides, the CDR3 is TGTGCCAGCTGCCCCATCTCCACCTACGAGCAGTACTTC.

Of note for this clone: The same CDR3 can be traced to other DNA sequences in this sample. The chain joins TRBV6-5 to TRBJ2-7; tentatively, D is TRBD1 (6 bases). V lost 6 bases and J lost 4, with 10 bases in between. This CDR3 comprises 12 residues. Germline lookup yields CDR1 MNHEY and CDR2 SVGAGI. CDR3 protein: CASSSDSYEQYF. In nucleotides, the CDR3 is TGTGCCAGCAGCTCGGACAGTTACGAGCAGTACTTC.

This sequence joins TRBV18 and TRBJ1-6, with a possible D match to TRBD1 (5 bases). CDR3 length: 16 residues. The germline V gene encodes CDR1 KGHSH and CDR2 LQKENI. Trimming shortened V by 3 bases and J by 5 bases, and 14 bases separated the two germline ends. CDR3 in DNA: TGTGCCAGCTCACCCGTGCAGGGCAGTCATAATTCACCCCTCCACTTT. This gives the protein CASSPVQGSHNSPLHF.

CDR3 DNA sequence: TGTGCCAGCAGTACCCCACCCCCTTGGCAGTATTTT. Protein sequence: CASSTPPPWQYF. The V call is TRBV6-5, the J call TRBJ2-3; D is undetermined. The CDR3 sequence is 12 residues long. Germline V CDR1 and CDR2: MNHEY, SVGAGI. V was cut by 5 bases and J by 11 bases, with 14 bases left in between.

Only a few counts were recorded for this clone. The chain links TRBV6-4 to TRBJ1-1; no clear D gene. Germline V gene data show CDR1 as MRHNA and CDR2 as SNTAGT. This CDR3 is 20 amino acids long. Trimming pared 0 bases from V and 1 base from J, leaving 24 bases between. CDR3 sequence (DNA): TGTGCCAGCAGTGACTCGACCAGCTATGGAGGGTTGGAGGGGAACACTGAAGCTTTCTTT. Translation: CASSDSTSYGGLEGNTEAFF.

The chain has TRBV19 and TRBJ1-1, with D maybe TRBD1 (6 bases). The CDR3 length is 13 residues. The germline CDR1 and CDR2 sequences are LNHDA and SQIVND (reference sequence). V was shortened by 3 bases and J by 5 bases, with 10 bases between the two germline ends. The CDR3 coding sequence is TGTGCCAGTAGTATGGGAAGGGGGACTGAAGCTTTCTTT. Protein: CASSMGRGTEAFF.

V usage is TRBV5-5 and J usage is TRBJ2-2; D is uncertain. The CDR3 spans 14 residues. Germline CDR1 and CDR2: SGHKS and YYEKEE (reference sequence). V lost 4 bases to trimming and J lost 1 base, with 8 bases between them. The CDR3 here is CASSLPLNTGELFF. The CDR3 DNA sequence: TGTGCCAGCAGCCTTCCCTTGAACACCGGGGAGCTGTTTTTT.

This rearrangement joins TRBV6-5 to TRBJ1-4; 7 nucleotides line up with TRBD1. This CDR3 region has 14 residues. Per germline, CDR1 MNHEY and CDR2 SVGAGI. Trimming at V came to 5 bases and at J to 2 bases, leaving 2 bases not matched to a gene. The CDR3 region is CASSRQGTNEKLFF. The CDR3 DNA reads TGTGCCAGCAGTCGACAGGGCACTAATGAAAAACTGTTTTTT.

The genes are TRBV27 and TRBJ2-1; perhaps D is TRBD1 or TRBD2 (7 bases each). Deletions cut 1 base from V and 7 bases from J, with 17 bases between. The germline V gene has CDR1 MNHEY and CDR2 SMNVEV (reference sequence). The CDR3 runs to 16 residues. The CDR3 DNA follows: TGTGCCAGCAGTTTATGGGGGGGGGACAGCTTTAATGAGCAGTTCTTC. This translates into CASSLWGGDSFNEQFF.

The count of this clone is one. The V and J genes are TRBV15 and TRBJ1-5; tentative D call: TRBD1 (5 bases). Deletions cut 1 base from V and 4 bases from J, with 14 bases between. The germline gives CDR1 LNHNV, CDR2 YYDKDF (reference sequence). This CDR3 contains 16 residues. The CDR3 sequence: CATSRGGRRGNQPQHF. Here the CDR3 DNA reads TGTGCCACCAGCAGAGGAGGTAGAAGGGGAAATCAGCCCCAGCATTTT.

The rearrangement uses TRBV27 and TRBJ2-7; D may correspond to TRBD1 or TRBD2 (6 bases each). The CDR3 is made up of 15 amino acids. From germline, CDR1 is MNHEY and CDR2 SMNVEV (reference sequence). V was clipped by 0 bases and J by 6 bases, with 15 bases between them. CDR3 bases: TGTGCCAGCAGTTTATCGGGGGGCGCGGGGATCGAGCAGTACTTC. Residues: CASSLSGGAGIEQYF.

This chain connects TRBV6-1 to TRBJ1-4; D is possibly TRBD1 (6 bases). In germline, CDR1 is MNHNS, CDR2 SASEGT. V shed 2 bases and J shed 4 bases, with 14 bases lying between them. The CDR3 extends over 16 amino acids. CDR3 DNA: TGTGCCAGCAGTGAATCGGTAGGGGGTCATAATGAAAAACTGTTTTTT. Translated: CASSESVGGHNEKLFF.

This chain joins TRBV4-1 and TRBJ2-1; TRBD2 might be the D (5 bases). The CDR3 consists of 18 residues. Deletions cut 0 bases from V and 0 bases from J, with 15 bases between. Germline V gene lookup returns CDR1 MGHRA and CDR2 YSYEKL. The CDR3 protein is CASSQDLGRGSSYNEQFF. DNA of the CDR3: TGCGCCAGCAGCCAAGATCTTGGCAGAGGGAGCTCCTACAATGAGCAGTTCTTC.

The rearrangement links TRBV19 to TRBJ2-7; possible D gene TRBD1, 6 bases. Germline values: CDR1 LNHDA, CDR2 SQIVND (reference sequence). There are 12 residues in the CDR3. V was shortened by 6 bases and J by 6 bases, with 12 bases between the two germline ends. In nucleotides, the CDR3 is TGTGCCAGTAGACAGGGTATAGGCGAGCAGTACTTC. Translation gives CASRQGIGEQYF.

V gene TRBV11-2 combines with J gene TRBJ2-1; D not certain. V lost 4 bases to trimming and J lost 4 bases, with 14 bases between them. Germline loops: CDR1 SGHAT, CDR2 FQNNGV. The CDR3 loop spans 15 amino acids. The CDR3 loop reads CASSSPGWAYNEQFF. CDR3 nucleotide sequence: TGTGCCAGCAGCTCCCCCGGTTGGGCTTACAATGAGCAGTTCTTC. Using reference TRBV11-2 and TRBJ2-1 for the parts outside the CDR3, the full variable domain is EAGVAQSPRYKIIEKRQSVAFWCNPISGHATLYWYQQILGQGPKLLIQFQNNGVVDDSQLPKDRFSAERLKGVDSTLKIQPAKLEDSAVYLCASSSPGWAYNEQFFGPGTRLTVL.

V and J are TRBV7-2 and TRBJ2-1, with 8 bases matching TRBD1. The CDR3 has 15 amino acids. The germline gives CDR1 SGHTA, CDR2 FQGNSA. V was clipped by 10 bases and J by 9 bases; unmatched bases: 17. The CDR3 protein is CATSQTGALGGEQFF. For the CDR3, the DNA is TGTGCCACGAGTCAGACAGGGGCCCTGGGTGGTGAGCAGTTCTTC.

The chain combines TRBV3-1 (or the pseudogene TRBV3-2) with TRBJ2-1; weak D call: TRBD2 (6 bases). This CDR3 is 15 amino acids long. Per the germline V gene, CDR1 is LGHDT and CDR2 is YNNKEL (reference sequence). V was cut by 0 bases and J by 2 bases, with 8 bases left in between. The chain's CDR3 is CASSQDTGAYNEQFF. As DNA, the CDR3 is TGTGCCAGCAGCCAAGACACGGGGGCCTACAATGAGCAGTTCTTC.

The rearrangement uses TRBV19 and TRBJ1-1, with D uncertain. The CDR3 is 15 amino acids. V was pared by 6 bases and J by 5 bases, with 19 bases between. Germline CDR1 is LNHDA and CDR2 is SQIVND (reference sequence). As DNA, the CDR3 is TGTGCCAGTAGATTAGTAATATCTACCGGGACTGAAGCTTTCTTT. It codes for CASRLVISTGTEAFF. Supplemented by reference TRBV19 and TRBJ1-1, the full variable domain reads DGGITQSPKYLFRKEGQNVTLSCEQNLNHDAMYWYRQDPGQGLRLIYYSQIVNDFQKGDIAEGYSVSREKKESFPLTVTSAQKNPTAFYLCASRLVISTGTEAFFGQGTRLTVV.